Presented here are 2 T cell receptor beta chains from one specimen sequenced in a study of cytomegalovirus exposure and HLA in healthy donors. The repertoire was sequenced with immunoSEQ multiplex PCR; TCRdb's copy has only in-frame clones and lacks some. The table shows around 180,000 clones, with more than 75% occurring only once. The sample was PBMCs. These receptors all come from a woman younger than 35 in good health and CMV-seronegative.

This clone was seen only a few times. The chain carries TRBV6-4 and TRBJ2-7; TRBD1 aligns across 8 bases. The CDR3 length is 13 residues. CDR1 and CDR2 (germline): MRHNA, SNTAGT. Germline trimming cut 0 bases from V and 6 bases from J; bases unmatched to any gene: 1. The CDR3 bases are TGTGCCAGCAGTGACTCGGACAGGGCCGAGCAGTACTTC. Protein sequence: CASSDSDRAEQYF.

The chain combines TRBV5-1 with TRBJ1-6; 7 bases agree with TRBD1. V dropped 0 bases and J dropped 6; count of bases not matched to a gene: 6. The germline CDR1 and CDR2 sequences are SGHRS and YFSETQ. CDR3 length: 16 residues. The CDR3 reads CASSLEGTVINSPLHF. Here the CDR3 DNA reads TGCGCCAGCAGCTTGGAAGGGACAGTAATTAATTCACCCCTCCACTTT. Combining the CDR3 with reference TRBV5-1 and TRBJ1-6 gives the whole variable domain KAGVTQTPRYLIKTRGQQVTLSCSPISGHRSVSWYQQTPGQGLQFLFEYFSETQRNKGNFPGRFSGRQFSNSRSEMNVSTLELGDSALYLCASSLEGTVINSPLHFGNGTRLTVT.